The 18 T cell receptor beta chains below all came from one sample that was sequenced in a study of OX40 agonist ivuxolimab in advanced cancers. TCRdb keeps only in-frame clones here, not all; method: immunoSEQ multiplex PCR. This repertoire shows some 41,000 clones, roughly nine tenths found once; its top ten account for 2.4%. The sequenced sample was CD4+ or CD8+ T cells sorted from blood, obtained in a trial of the OX40 agonist ivuxolimab. These receptors were obtained from an adult with an advanced solid tumor such as melanoma, head and neck, liver or kidney cancer.

The chain has TRBV7-9 and TRBJ2-5; 7 nucleotides match TRBD1. Germline V CDR1 and CDR2: SEHNR, FQNEAQ (reference sequence). Unmatched junction bases numbered 7, after V lost 3 bases and J lost 9 bases. The CDR3 extends over 13 amino acids. The CDR3 loop is CASSLGQYEAQYF. The CDR3 nucleotides read TGTGCCAGCAGCTTGGGACAGTACGAAGCCCAGTACTTC.

The chain is built from TRBV5-1 and TRBJ1-1, with 10 bases matching TRBD1. V gave up 7 bases and J gave up 4 bases; unmatched junction bases: 7. Germline V gene sequence: CDR1 SGHRS, CDR2 YFSETQ. This CDR3 is built from 14 residues. The CDR3 protein is CASSGDRGPTEAFF. DNA of the CDR3: TGCGCCAGCTCTGGGGACAGGGGCCCCACTGAAGCTTTCTTT.

The chain uses TRBV27 and TRBJ1-5; a possible D gene is TRBD1 (5 bases). Trimming cost V 6 bases and J 2 bases, with 11 bases left between them. Germline CDR1 is MNHEY and CDR2 is SMNVEV (reference sequence). The CDR3 contains 14 residues. The chain's CDR3 is CASSEGLGNQPQHF. The CDR3 DNA reads as TGTGCCAGCAGCGAGGGGTTGGGCAATCAGCCCCAGCATTTT.

This chain connects TRBV6-4 to TRBJ1-2, with 9 nucleotides matching TRBD1. Germline V gives CDR1 MRHNA, CDR2 SNTAGT. CDR3 length: 15 amino acids. With 0 bases clipped from V and 8 bases from J, the junction kept 7 bases outside the gene matches. As DNA, the CDR3 is TGTGCCAGCAGTGACTCGGGGACAGGGCTTGACGGCTACACCTTC. It translates to CASSDSGTGLDGYTF.

This clone showed up just a few times. The chain joins TRBV4-2 to TRBJ2-3, with 12 bases aligning to TRBD2. The CDR3 is 15 amino acids. Germline loops: CDR1 LGHNA, CDR2 YNFKEQ. Trimming cost V 1 base and J 11 bases; bases outside gene matches: 7. CDR3 nucleotide sequence: TGTGCCAGCAGCCAAGTGCTAGCGGGGGGGCCGGAGCAGTATTTT. Protein product: CASSQVLAGGPEQYF.

The rearrangement links TRBV20-1 to TRBJ2-7; D not certain. V was cut by 7 bases and J by 0 bases, with 7 bases left in between. This CDR3 has 11 residues. Per the germline V gene, CDR1 is DFQATT and CDR2 is SNEGSKA (reference sequence). The CDR3 region is CSVFLSYEQYF. The CDR3 DNA reads TGCAGTGTCTTCCTCTCCTACGAGCAGTACTTC.

This sequence joins TRBV6-1 and TRBJ1-3; a weak D match, TRBD1 (6 bases). Germline CDR1 reads MNHNS; CDR2 reads SASEGT. Trimming took off 1 base at V and 4 bases at J, with 11 bases between the two ends. The CDR3 loop spans 15 amino acids. The CDR3 DNA is TGTGCCAGCAGTGAAGATCAGGGGTACGGAAACACCATATATTTT. Translating it yields CASSEDQGYGNTIYF.

J is TRBJ1-3 and V is TRBV7-9, with no clear D. The germline CDR1 and CDR2 sequences are SEHNR and FQNEAQ (reference sequence). The V and J ends lost 4 bases and 2 bases respectively, with 15 bases between them. This CDR3 has 16 amino acids. CDR3 in amino acids: CASSSGISSPGNTIYF. CDR3 nucleotides: TGTGCCAGCAGCTCCGGAATCTCGAGCCCTGGAAACACCATATATTTT.

V usage is TRBV4-3 and J usage is TRBJ1-4; D is uncertain. V dropped 1 base and J dropped 4 bases, with 13 bases sitting between them. This CDR3 comprises 16 residues. Germline CDR1 reads LGHNA; CDR2 reads YSLEER. Written as DNA, the CDR3 is TGCGCCAGCAGCCAAGGTATAAGGATTAGTAATGAAAAACTGTTTTTT. Amino acid sequence: CASSQGIRISNEKLFF.

This chain joins TRBV27 and TRBJ1-2, with a possible D match to TRBD1 (5 bases). This CDR3 has 15 amino acids. V lost 4 bases to trimming and J lost 6 bases, with 18 bases between them. CDR1 MNHEY and CDR2 SMNVEV come from the germline V gene (reference sequence). Here the CDR3 reads CASSSQVGGYDGYTF. The CDR3 nucleotides read TGTGCCAGCAGTTCCCAGGTTGGGGGGTATGATGGCTACACCTTC.

The genes are TRBV5-4 and TRBJ1-4; no clear D gene. Deletions cut 0 bases from V and 11 bases from J, with 8 bases between. This CDR3 is built from 12 residues. The V gene's germline CDR1 is SGHNT and CDR2 YYREEE (reference sequence). As DNA, the CDR3 is TGTGCCAGCAGCTTGGGGACGGATAAACTGTTTTTT. It specifies CASSLGTDKLFF.

V usage is TRBV19 and J usage is TRBJ2-1; 11 nucleotides agree with TRBD1. The CDR3 spans 15 residues. Germline V gene data show CDR1 as LNHDA and CDR2 as SQIVND (reference sequence). Trimming took 3 bases from V and 4 from J; bases not matched to a gene: 2. The CDR3 loop reads CASSMDRGPYNEQFF. In DNA, the CDR3 is TGTGCCAGTAGTATGGACAGGGGGCCATACAATGAGCAGTTCTTC.

The genes are TRBV4-1 and TRBJ1-3; D remains ambiguous. The V end was cut by 8 bases, the J end by 0 bases, with 17 bases between. Looked up from germline, CDR1 is MGHRA and CDR2 is YSYEKL. This CDR3 has 16 amino acids. CDR3: CASSDGVRSSGNTIYF. CDR3 coding DNA: TGCGCCAGCTCCGACGGGGTTAGAAGCTCTGGAAACACCATATATTTT.

The CDR3: CASSSNRASAETQYF. Here the CDR3 DNA reads TGTGCCAGCAGCTCAAACAGGGCATCGGCGGAGACCCAGTACTTC. This chain uses TRBV7-2 with TRBJ2-5; a possible D gene is TRBD1 (6 bases). V was shortened by 4 bases and J by 5 bases, with 17 bases between the two germline ends. The length of the CDR3 is 15 residues. Germline assignment: CDR1 SGHTA and CDR2 FQGNSA.

This chain links TRBV27 with TRBJ1-5; TRBD1 might be the D (5 bases). In germline, CDR1 is MNHEY, CDR2 SMNVEV (reference sequence). There are 18 residues in the CDR3. Trimming left V 4 bases short and J 6 bases short, with 25 bases between. The CDR3 DNA reads TGTGCCAGCAGTTCGGGAGGGGCCTCCATCCCTTCGCGTCAGCCCCAGCATTTT. Translated, it gives CASSSGGASIPSRQPQHF.

The chain is built from TRBV7-9 and TRBJ1-1; D is unresolved. The V and J ends lost 4 bases and 0 bases respectively, with 9 bases between them. CDR3 size: 14 residues. Germline V gives CDR1 SEHNR, CDR2 FQNEAQ (reference sequence). The CDR3 loop is CASSSNRVNTEAFF. The DNA for the CDR3 is TGTGCCAGCAGCTCCAACAGAGTGAACACTGAAGCTTTCTTT. The full variable domain, its missing parts supplied by reference TRBV7-9 and TRBJ1-1, is DTGVSQNPRHKITKRGQNVTFRCDPISEHNRLYWYRQTLGQGPEFLTYFQNEAQLEKSRLLSDRFSAERPKGSFSTLEIQRTEQGDSAMYLCASSSNRVNTEAFFGQGTRLTVV.

V usage is TRBV9 and J usage is TRBJ1-2; TRBD1 aligns across 9 bases. The CDR3 runs to 14 residues. V gave up 0 bases and J gave up 8 bases; unmatched junction bases: 5. Per the germline V gene, CDR1 is SGDLS and CDR2 is YYNGEE. CDR3: CASSVGDRERGYTF. CDR3 DNA: TGTGCCAGCAGCGTAGGGGACAGGGAGCGAGGCTACACCTTC.

The chain joins TRBV30 to TRBJ1-1; a weak D match, TRBD1 (5 bases). CDR3 length equals 13 residues. Between the trimmed V and J ends, which lost 0 bases and 6 bases, there was a span of 11 bases. Germline V CDR1 and CDR2: GTSNPN, SVGIG (reference sequence). The CDR3, as DNA: TGTGCCTGGAGTGTAATAGGGGTAGCTGAAGCTTTCTTT. This sequence encodes CAWSVIGVAEAFF.